Below are 9 T cell receptor beta chains sequenced from a single sample in a study of control samples from healthy donors and cancer patients. TCRdb's table, derived via immunoSEQ multiplex PCR, lists solely in-frame clones and lacks some. The repertoire holds about 160,000 clones, with about 94% as singletons. Sequencing was carried out using blood. The source of these receptors is a woman in her thirties or forties in good health.

The CDR3 here is CASGQGDNEKLFF. The CDR3 coding sequence is TGCGCCAGCGGACAGGGCGATAATGAAAAACTGTTTTTT. This chain links TRBV23-1 with TRBJ1-4; 8 positions match TRBD1. TRBV23-1 is labeled an ORF, and its function is uncertain. CDR3 length: 13 residues. V shed 8 bases, J shed 4 bases, and the junction held 3 bases outside the gene matches.

The genes are TRBV6-5 and TRBJ2-1; 8 nucleotides align to TRBD2. CDR1 MNHEY and CDR2 SVGAGI come from the germline V gene. V gave up 6 bases and J gave up 9 bases; unmatched junction bases: 1. The CDR3 is made up of 11 amino acids. This CDR3 reads CASSAGGEQFF. CDR3 nucleotides: TGTGCCAGCAGCGCGGGGGGTGAGCAGTTCTTC.

The gene calls are TRBV13 and TRBJ1-1; D is undetermined. Germline CDR1 and CDR2: PRHDT and FYEKMQ (reference sequence). V lost 4 bases and J lost 8, with 11 bases in between. The CDR3 has 12 residues. The chain's CDR3 is CASSYTGSEAFF. The CDR3 coding sequence is TGTGCCAGCAGCTATACCGGGAGCGAAGCTTTCTTT.

This chain uses TRBV10-3 with TRBJ1-2; 9 bases fit TRBD1. The germline gives CDR1 ENHRY, CDR2 SYGVKD. Trimming took 11 bases from V and 8 from J; bases not matched to a gene: 15. This CDR3 contains 14 residues. This chain's CDR3 is CAVNPGQGAEGYTF. CDR3 bases: TGTGCCGTGAACCCGGGACAGGGTGCGGAGGGCTACACCTTC.

This clone appeared once. The chain joins TRBV6-5 to TRBJ2-7; 8 nucleotides match TRBD2. Germline assignment: CDR1 MNHEY and CDR2 SVGAGI. The CDR3 totals 14 residues. V lost 8 bases and J lost 1; bases outside the gene matches: 7. As DNA, the CDR3 is TGTGCCAGCCCGGGGGGGGGCCTATCCTACGAGCAGTACTTC. This codes for CASPGGGLSYEQYF.

The chain links TRBV7-9 to TRBJ2-7; TRBD2 might be the D (6 bases). The V gene lost 5 bases and the J gene lost 2 bases, with 16 bases spanning the gap. Germline CDR1 reads SEHNR; CDR2 reads FQNEAQ (reference sequence). This CDR3 spans 15 amino acids. The CDR3 loop reads CASSPLRDFPYEQYF. In nucleotides, the CDR3 is TGTGCCAGCAGCCCCCTCCGGGACTTTCCCTACGAGCAGTACTTC.

The chain combines TRBV4-3 with TRBJ2-7; 11 bases align to TRBD2. There are 16 residues in the CDR3. The germline gives CDR1 LGHNA, CDR2 YSLEER. V dropped 0 bases and J dropped 3; count of bases not matched to a gene: 4. The CDR3 coding sequence is TGCGCCAGCAGCCAAGATATAGCGGGAGGGGGCTACGAGCAGTACTTC. It encodes CASSQDIAGGGYEQYF.

This chain joins TRBV5-8 and TRBJ2-3; D is possibly TRBD2 (6 bases). V was cut by 1 base and J by 4 bases, with 13 bases left in between. This CDR3 is built from 15 residues. Germline V CDR1 and CDR2: SGHTS, YDEGEE. CDR3 coding DNA: TGTGCCAGCAGCTTGCGCGGGGTCTTGGCAGATACGCAGTATTTT. It codes for CASSLRGVLADTQYF.

The chain combines TRBV5-4 with TRBJ2-2, with 16 bases aligning to TRBD2. The length of the CDR3 is 17 residues. Germline V lookup: CDR1 SGHNT, CDR2 YYREEE (reference sequence). V was clipped by 4 bases and J by 3 bases; unmatched bases: 3. The CDR3, as DNA: TGTGCCAGCAGCGCCGGGACTAGCGGGGGGGACACCGGGGAGCTGTTTTTT. Its protein is CASSAGTSGGDTGELFF. The full variable domain, its missing parts supplied by reference TRBV5-4 and TRBJ2-2, is ETGVTQSPTHLIKTRGQQVTLRCSSQSGHNTVSWYQQALGQGPQFIFQYYREEENGRGNFPPRFSGLQFPNYSSELNVNALELDDSALYLCASSAGTSGGDTGELFFGEGSRLTVL.